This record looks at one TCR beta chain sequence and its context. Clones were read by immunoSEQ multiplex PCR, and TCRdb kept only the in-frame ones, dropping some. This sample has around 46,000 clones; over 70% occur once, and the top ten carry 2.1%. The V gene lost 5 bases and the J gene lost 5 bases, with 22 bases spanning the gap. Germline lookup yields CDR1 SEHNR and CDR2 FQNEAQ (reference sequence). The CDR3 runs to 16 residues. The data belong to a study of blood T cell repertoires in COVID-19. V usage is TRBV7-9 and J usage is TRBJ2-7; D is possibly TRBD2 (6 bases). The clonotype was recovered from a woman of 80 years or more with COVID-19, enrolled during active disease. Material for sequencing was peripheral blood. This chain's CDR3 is CASSPFNGGGVDEQYF. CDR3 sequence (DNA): TGTGCCAGCAGCCCTTTCAACGGGGGTGGAGTAGACGAGCAGTACTTC. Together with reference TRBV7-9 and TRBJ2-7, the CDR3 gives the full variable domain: DTGVSQNPRHKITKRGQNVTFRCDPISEHNRLYWYRQTLGQGPEFLTYFQNEAQLEKSRLLSDRFSAERPKGSFSTLEIQRTEQGDSAMYLCASSPFNGGGVDEQYFGPGTRLTVT.